The T cell receptor beta chain described here comes from a study of T cells in Graves' hyperthyroidism and ophthalmopathy. Amplified TCR beta CDR3 regions derived from RNA transcripts. With the HTBI primer set, the TCR CDR3 went through a first round of RT-PCR. Each CDR3 protein gets one entry after TCRdb re-called the multiplex PCR reads with MiXCR. The sample records some 570,000 distinct CDR3 sequences, 17% being singletons. This clonotype was picked up a small number of times. Germline V CDR1 and CDR2: PRHDT, FYEKMQ (reference sequence). CDR3 length: 17 residues. J gave up 7 bases and V 1 base, and 13 bases lay outside the gene matches. PBMCs stemmed from 10 ml fresh peripheral blood.

This clonotype was sampled from a woman between 18 and 30 years old with Graves' ophthalmopathy. The chain recombines TRBV13 with TRBJ2-1, with 7 nucleotides matching TRBD1. Input material: blood. The CDR3 coding sequence is TGTGCCAGCAGCTTAGAGGGGGCTGATAGTTTTAGGAATGAGCAGTTCTTC. As protein: CASSLEGADSFRNEQFF.